This is a list of T cell receptor beta chains from one sample in a study of blood T cells in healthy people across ages. From the 5' RACE reads, TCRdb called clonotypes with MiXCR, one entry per CDR3 protein. The table records some 1,800,000 distinct CDR3 sequences, roughly 43% of them present only once. Sequencing used blood. These receptor sequences come from a human donor in good health. The CDR3 runs from the conserved cysteine through the conserved F or W. The D gene is left open where the match is weak. A clone size is listed for some rows: how often the clone was seen (once, few, many), or a class if it is expanded.

D gene: TRBD2
clone size: .
J gene: TRBJ2-1
V gene: TRBV7-2
CDR3 DNA: TGTGCCAGCAGCCCCCTGTTGGGGGGGGGGGAGTACAATGAGCAGTTCTTC
CDR3 protein: CASSPLLGGGEYNEQFF

D gene: .
clone size: many
J gene: TRBJ2-6
V gene: TRBV6-1
CDR3 DNA: TGTGCCAGCATTTCCTCTGGGGCCAACGTCCTGACTTTC
CDR3 protein: CASISSGANVLTF

D gene: TRBD2
clone size: .
J gene: TRBJ2-1
V gene: TRBV4-1
CDR3 DNA: TGCGCCAGCAGCCAAGGTACTAGCGGGGGGCCAGGTAGCTCCTACAATGAGCAGTTCTTC
CDR3 protein: CASSQGTSGGPGSSYNEQFF

D gene: .
clone size: once
J gene: TRBJ2-3
V gene: TRBV20-1
CDR3 DNA: TGCAGTGCTAGAGGAGCGGTCACAGATACGCAGTATTTT
CDR3 protein: CSARGAVTDTQYF

D gene: .
clone size: few
J gene: TRBJ2-1
V gene: TRBV12-3/TRBV12-4
CDR3 DNA: TGTGCCAGCAGTTTATCCCAAACTAGGGAGCAGTTCTTC
CDR3 protein: CASSLSQTREQFF

D gene: .
clone size: .
J gene: TRBJ2-7
V gene: TRBV21-1
CDR3 DNA: TGTGCCAGCAGCAAATCCGACGGGGGGACCTACGAGCAGTACTTC
CDR3 protein: CASSKSDGGTYEQYF

D gene: TRBD2
clone size: .
J gene: TRBJ2-1
V gene: TRBV5-1
CDR3 DNA: TGCGCCAGCAGCTTGGCCATAGCGGGGGTACATGAGCAGTTCTTC
CDR3 protein: CASSLAIAGVHEQFF

D gene: .
clone size: .
J gene: TRBJ2-1
V gene: TRBV20-1
CDR3 DNA: TGCAGTCTGTCTGAGAGCTCCTACAATGAGCAGTTCTTC
CDR3 protein: CSLSESSYNEQFF

D gene: .
clone size: .
J gene: TRBJ2-3
V gene: TRBV12-3/TRBV12-4
CDR3 DNA: TGTGCCACCGAGGGGGAGGATACGCAGTATTTT
CDR3 protein: CATEGEDTQYF

D gene: .
clone size: many
J gene: TRBJ2-7
V gene: TRBV29-1
CDR3 DNA: TGCAGCGTACAGTACTCCTACGAGCAGTACTTC
CDR3 protein: CSVQYSYEQYF

D gene: .
clone size: few
J gene: TRBJ2-5
V gene: TRBV7-9
CDR3 DNA: TGTGCCAGCAGCCAGAGGTTCCAGTCCGGGACGCAACAAGAGACCCAGTACTTC
CDR3 protein: CASSQRFQSGTQQETQYF

D gene: .
clone size: .
J gene: TRBJ2-7
V gene: TRBV28
CDR3 DNA: TGTGCCAGCGGACCTGTCTACGAGCAGTACTTC
CDR3 protein: CASGPVYEQYF

D gene: .
clone size: .
J gene: TRBJ1-1
V gene: TRBV7-9
CDR3 DNA: TGTGCCAGCAGCTTAGGGGGGGATAACACTGAAGCTTTCTTT
CDR3 protein: CASSLGGDNTEAFF

D gene: TRBD1
clone size: .
J gene: TRBJ2-7
V gene: TRBV20-1
CDR3 DNA: TGCAGGGGGGACAGGGGGCCCAACGAGCAGTACTTC
CDR3 protein: CRGDRGPNEQYF

D gene: TRBD2
clone size: few
J gene: TRBJ2-3
V gene: TRBV6-5
CDR3 DNA: TGTGCCAGCAGTTGGACCATAGCGGGGGATACGCAGTATTTT
CDR3 protein: CASSWTIAGDTQYF

D gene: TRBD2
clone size: .
J gene: TRBJ2-1
V gene: TRBV2
CDR3 DNA: TGTGCCAGCAGGGAAGCAGTGGGAGGGGAGCAGTTCTTC
CDR3 protein: CASREAVGGEQFF

D gene: TRBD2
clone size: .
J gene: TRBJ2-4
V gene: TRBV5-6
CDR3 DNA: TGTGCCGGCAGCTTCGGACTAGCGGCCAAAAACATTCAGTACTTC
CDR3 protein: CAGSFGLAAKNIQYF

D gene: TRBD2
clone size: few
J gene: TRBJ2-3
V gene: TRBV15
CDR3 DNA: TGTGCCACTTGGACTAGCGGGGTGAGCACAGATACGCAGTATTTT
CDR3 protein: CATWTSGVSTDTQYF

D gene: .
clone size: few
J gene: TRBJ2-1
V gene: TRBV9
CDR3 DNA: TGTGCCAGCAGCGGTTCGAGGGTAGATGAGCAGTTCTTC
CDR3 protein: CASSGSRVDEQFF

D gene: .
clone size: .
J gene: TRBJ2-7
V gene: TRBV20-1
CDR3 DNA: TGCAGTGCTAGAGGGTCAGGGGTGAACATCGAGCAGTACTTC
CDR3 protein: CSARGSGVNIEQYF

D gene: .
clone size: .
J gene: TRBJ2-1
V gene: TRBV7-2
CDR3 DNA: TGTGCCAGCAGCACCCGATGGGATGAGCAGTTCTTC
CDR3 protein: CASSTRWDEQFF

D gene: .
clone size: .
J gene: TRBJ2-1
V gene: TRBV2
CDR3 DNA: TGTGCCAGCTGCGGAGCGGCCGACGGCGGGGACGACAATGAGCAGTTCTTC
CDR3 protein: CASCGAADGGDDNEQFF

D gene: .
clone size: few
J gene: TRBJ2-7
V gene: TRBV28
CDR3 DNA: TGTGCCAGCAGTTTACCCCTGAGAGTCTATAGGACCTACGAGCAGTACTTC
CDR3 protein: CASSLPLRVYRTYEQYF

D gene: TRBD1
clone size: .
J gene: TRBJ1-2
V gene: TRBV11-2
CDR3 DNA: TGTGCCAGCAGCCCACAGGGGGCGTCGGACTATGGCTACACCTTC
CDR3 protein: CASSPQGASDYGYTF

D gene: TRBD1
clone size: .
J gene: TRBJ1-5
V gene: TRBV15
CDR3 DNA: TGTGCCACCAGCAGAGTTTTGACAGGGGGTCAGCCCCAGCATTTT
CDR3 protein: CATSRVLTGGQPQHF

D gene: .
clone size: .
J gene: TRBJ2-5
V gene: TRBV6-5
CDR3 DNA: TGTGTCAGCAGTTACGAAGAAGAGACCCAGTACTTC
CDR3 protein: CVSSYEEETQYF

D gene: .
clone size: .
J gene: TRBJ2-7
V gene: TRBV6-2/TRBV6-3
CDR3 DNA: TGTGCCAGCAGTTACGGGCCGGCGTTCTCCTACGAGCAGTACTTC
CDR3 protein: CASSYGPAFSYEQYF

D gene: .
clone size: few
J gene: TRBJ1-1
V gene: TRBV10-3
CDR3 DNA: TGTGCCATCAGCCAGGGGACCACTGAAGCTTTCTTT
CDR3 protein: CAISQGTTEAFF

D gene: .
clone size: few
J gene: TRBJ2-7
V gene: TRBV29-1
CDR3 DNA: TGCAGCGTTTGCCTCCTTCGTGCGGGGACGCTTTCCTACGAGCAGTACTTC
CDR3 protein: CSVCLLRAGTLSYEQYF

D gene: .
clone size: .
J gene: TRBJ2-7
V gene: TRBV20-1
CDR3 DNA: TGCAGTGCTAGAGATAAGCTATACGAGCAGTACTTC
CDR3 protein: CSARDKLYEQYF

D gene: .
clone size: .
J gene: TRBJ1-4
V gene: TRBV14
CDR3 DNA: TGTGCCAGCAGCCAACTAGGACAGCCTGGGGGAGAAAAACTGTTTTTT
CDR3 protein: CASSQLGQPGGEKLFF

D gene: .
clone size: many
J gene: TRBJ2-5
V gene: TRBV7-2
CDR3 DNA: TGTGCCAGCAGCTTAGGGTGGCAAGAGACCCAGTACTTC
CDR3 protein: CASSLGWQETQYF

D gene: .
clone size: .
J gene: TRBJ2-7
V gene: TRBV20-1
CDR3 DNA: TGCAGTGCCGATTCCGTCGCAGGCTACGAGCAGTACTTC
CDR3 protein: CSADSVAGYEQYF

D gene: TRBD1
clone size: .
J gene: TRBJ1-2
V gene: TRBV20-1
CDR3 DNA: TGCAGTGCTAGAGAGGGACAGACCTTCTATGGCTACACCTTC
CDR3 protein: CSAREGQTFYGYTF

D gene: .
clone size: .
J gene: TRBJ1-5
V gene: TRBV7-7
CDR3 DNA: TGTGCCAGCAGCTTACGGGGGTACCAGCCCCAGCATTTT
CDR3 protein: CASSLRGYQPQHF

D gene: .
clone size: few
J gene: TRBJ1-1
V gene: TRBV15
CDR3 DNA: TGTGCCACCAGCAGAGCGGGGGCGAGCACTGAAGCTTTCTTT
CDR3 protein: CATSRAGASTEAFF

D gene: .
clone size: .
J gene: TRBJ2-7
V gene: TRBV7-3
CDR3 DNA: TGTGCCAGCAGCTTGTCACAGGGAGGGGGCTACGAGCAGTACTTC
CDR3 protein: CASSLSQGGGYEQYF

D gene: .
clone size: .
J gene: TRBJ1-2
V gene: TRBV9
CDR3 DNA: TGTGCCAGCAGCGCTTCGACAGTTGGCTATGGCTACACCTTC
CDR3 protein: CASSASTVGYGYTF

D gene: .
clone size: .
J gene: TRBJ2-4
V gene: TRBV12-3/TRBV12-4
CDR3 DNA: TGTGCCAGCAGTTTAGGGGGCAGTCTGGGAAACATCCAGTACTTC
CDR3 protein: CASSLGGSLGNIQYF